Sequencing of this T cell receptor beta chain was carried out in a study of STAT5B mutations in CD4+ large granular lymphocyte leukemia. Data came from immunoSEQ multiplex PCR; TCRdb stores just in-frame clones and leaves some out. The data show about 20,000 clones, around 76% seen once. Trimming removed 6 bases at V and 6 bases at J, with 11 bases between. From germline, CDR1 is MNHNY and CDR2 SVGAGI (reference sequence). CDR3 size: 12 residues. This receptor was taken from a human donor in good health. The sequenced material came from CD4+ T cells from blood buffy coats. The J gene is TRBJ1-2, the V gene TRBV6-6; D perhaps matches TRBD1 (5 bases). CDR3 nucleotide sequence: TGTGCCAGCAGACCCGGGACTCATGGCTACACCTTC. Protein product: CASRPGTHGYTF.